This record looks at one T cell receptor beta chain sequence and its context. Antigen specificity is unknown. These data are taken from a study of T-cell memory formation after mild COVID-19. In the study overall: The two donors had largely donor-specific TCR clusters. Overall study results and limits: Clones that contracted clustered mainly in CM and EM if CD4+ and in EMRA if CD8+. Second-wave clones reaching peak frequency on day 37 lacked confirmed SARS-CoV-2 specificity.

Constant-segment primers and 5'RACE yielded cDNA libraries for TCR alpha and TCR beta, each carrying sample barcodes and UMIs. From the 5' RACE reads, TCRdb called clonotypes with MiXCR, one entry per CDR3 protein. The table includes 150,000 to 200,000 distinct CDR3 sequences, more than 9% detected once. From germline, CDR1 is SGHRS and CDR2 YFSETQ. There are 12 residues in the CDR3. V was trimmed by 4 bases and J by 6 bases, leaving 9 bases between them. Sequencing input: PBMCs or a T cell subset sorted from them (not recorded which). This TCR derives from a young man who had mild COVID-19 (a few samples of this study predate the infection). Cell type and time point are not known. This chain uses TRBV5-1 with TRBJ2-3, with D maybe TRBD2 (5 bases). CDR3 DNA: TGCGCCAGCAGCGATACTAGGGATACGCAGTATTTT. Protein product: CASSDTRDTQYF.